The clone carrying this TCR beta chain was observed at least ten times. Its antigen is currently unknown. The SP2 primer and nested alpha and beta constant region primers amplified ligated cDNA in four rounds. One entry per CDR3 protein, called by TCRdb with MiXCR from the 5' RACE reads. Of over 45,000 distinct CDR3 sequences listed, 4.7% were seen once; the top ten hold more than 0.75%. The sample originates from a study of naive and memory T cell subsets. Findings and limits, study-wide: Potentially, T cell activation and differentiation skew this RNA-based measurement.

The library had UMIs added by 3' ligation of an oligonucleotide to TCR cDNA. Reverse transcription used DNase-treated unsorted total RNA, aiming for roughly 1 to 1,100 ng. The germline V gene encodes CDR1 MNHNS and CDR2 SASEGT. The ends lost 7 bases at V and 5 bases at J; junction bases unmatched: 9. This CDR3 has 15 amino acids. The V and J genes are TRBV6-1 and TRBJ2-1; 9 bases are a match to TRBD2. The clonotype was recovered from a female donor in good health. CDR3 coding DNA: TGTGCCAGCACCAAAGCGGGAGGAATACACAATGAGCAGTTCTTC. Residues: CASTKAGGIHNEQFF.